Listed below are T cell receptor beta chains from one sample, sequenced in a study of shared clonotypes between healthy human individuals. Here immunoSEQ multiplex PCR was the method, and the copy in TCRdb shows in-frame clones only, minus some. The sample records some 2.4 million clones, more than 85% being singletons. The sequenced sample consisted of naive CD4+ T cells from PBMCs. These TCRs come from a man between 18 and 29 years old in good health. Some clones in this sample may be carry-over from other donors' samples. The CDR3 runs from the conserved cysteine through the conserved F or W. The D gene is left open where the match is weak.

CASSYDPKSEQFF TRBV6-5 NA TRBJ2-1 13
CASRKGQPTPNTGELFF TRBV7-9 NA TRBJ2-2 17
CASRRDPNQPQHF TRBV28 NA TRBJ1-5 13
CASKGVLRTGELFF TRBV27 NA TRBJ2-2 14
CASSTYGGEQFF TRBV19 NA TRBJ2-1 12
CASSYRAGELFF TRBV7-2 NA TRBJ2-2 12
CASSPGSDGYEQYF TRBV6-5 NA TRBJ2-7 14
CASSLDITGELFF TRBV5-1 NA TRBJ2-2 13
CASSYLRDTIYF TRBV6-6 NA TRBJ1-3 12
CATHRAGSYEQYF TRBV6-5 NA TRBJ2-7 13
CASRRGEETQYF TRBV10-2 NA TRBJ2-5 12
CASSDKQGWSTGELFF TRBV25-1 NA TRBJ2-2 16
CASSVVGAGANVLTF TRBV9 NA TRBJ2-6 15
CASSSDSNTGELFF TRBV7-8 NA TRBJ2-2 14
CASSQDLGRVAMKQYF TRBV4-1 NA TRBJ2-7 16
CASSLGVGLSQETQYF TRBV5-1 NA TRBJ2-5 16
CASSLDGGGNSPLHF TRBV7-9 NA TRBJ1-6 15
CASSRTRGGSEKLFF TRBV7-2 NA TRBJ1-4 15
CASTSPRTSGGHTDTQYF TRBV28 TRBD2 TRBJ2-3 18
CASSPLNRDYGYTF TRBV18 NA TRBJ1-2 14
CASSFRDRGSEAFF TRBV5-1 TRBD1 TRBJ1-1 14
CASSLEGLNTEAFF TRBV5-1 NA TRBJ1-1 14
CATGQVYEQYF TRBV25-1 NA TRBJ2-7 11
CASSFWRSSTYNEQFF TRBV27 NA TRBJ2-1 16
CASSGPGPTVWGYTF TRBV19 NA TRBJ1-2 15
CAWRTSRGYGYTF TRBV30 NA TRBJ1-2 13
CASSLTNTIYF TRBV2 NA TRBJ1-3 11
CASSLEGTLPGKLFF TRBV5-4 NA TRBJ2-2 15
CASRFPGRQSYEQYF TRBV11-2 NA TRBJ2-7 15
CASSYLGTVGEKLFF TRBV6-5 TRBD1 TRBJ1-4 15
CASSPTHRGGEQYF TRBV14 TRBD1 TRBJ2-7 14
CASSRQGSDNEQFF TRBV5-1 TRBD1 TRBJ2-1 14
CASRMTVEDTQYF TRBV28 NA TRBJ2-3 13
CASSTPPGQGTGEKLFF TRBV28 TRBD1 TRBJ1-4 17
CASSEGLAGGGQFF TRBV5-1 TRBD2 TRBJ2-1 14
CASSLARDGEQFF TRBV5-1 NA TRBJ2-1 13
CASRLGLGGNTIYF TRBV28 NA TRBJ1-3 14
CASSLAGAPRDGYTF TRBV7-9 NA TRBJ1-2 15
CASSIPSGVGTDTQYF TRBV28 NA TRBJ2-3 16
CASSVPLAGFTDEQFF TRBV9 NA TRBJ2-1 16
CASSLPGTDIGYGYTF TRBV5-1 NA TRBJ1-2 16
CSVEDRGLGEQFF TRBV29-1 TRBD1 TRBJ2-1 13
CASSLLGGNEQYF TRBV5-4 NA TRBJ2-7 13
CASTIRRQETQYF TRBV13 NA TRBJ2-5 13
CASSLYRPTSYGYTF TRBV28 NA TRBJ1-2 15
CASSSRGPSRGYTF TRBV5-1 NA TRBJ1-2 14
CASSPGPDRVTMNTEAFF TRBV5-1 TRBD1 TRBJ1-1 18
CASSLFAGAQETQYF TRBV5-1 NA TRBJ2-5 15
CASNLLGTGELFF TRBV7-2 NA TRBJ2-2 13
CASSGQGQPNTGELFF TRBV18 NA TRBJ2-2 16
CASGLAGGPNGELFF TRBV27 TRBD2 TRBJ2-2 15
CASSLEGQFNQPQHF TRBV5-1 NA TRBJ1-5 15
CASSQRGDDTEAFF TRBV4-3 NA TRBJ1-1 14
CASSLGTGGDEQYF TRBV5-1 TRBD1 TRBJ2-7 14
CASSLVGGRSYEQYF TRBV7-9 TRBD2 TRBJ2-7 15
CASSSHLMNTEAFF TRBV28 NA TRBJ1-1 14
CASSLMALLTGELFF TRBV6-6 NA TRBJ2-2 15
CASSPQVTYNEQFF TRBV7-3 NA TRBJ2-1 14
CASRLVSVSDEQFF TRBV7-9 NA TRBJ2-1 14
CASSDSRETDTQYF TRBV6-4 NA TRBJ2-3 14